The 23 T cell receptor beta chains below all came from one sample that was sequenced in a study of tumor-infiltrating lymphocytes in primary liver carcinoma. The approximately 17-34 mg bulk tissue piece was not sorted before simultaneous RNA and DNA extraction. With a constant-region primer, TCR beta cDNA was made from 450 to 650 ng of total RNA. For TCR beta, libraries were produced by three nested multiplex PCR rounds using slightly modified ARM-PCR. Investigators reported that the first two PCR rounds, at 10 cycles each, used TRBV1-TRBV30 forward primers with a C-beta reverse primer. One entry per CDR3 protein, called by TCRdb with MiXCR from the multiplex PCR reads. The table has about 44,000 distinct CDR3 sequences, roughly 77% seen once. Sequencing was performed on tumor-adjacent normal liver tissue. The receptors derive from a woman in her 30s with primary liver carcinoma and hepatitis B virus infection.

This clonotype has just a few counts. This chain connects TRBV20-1 to TRBJ1-4; D ambiguous. V lost 6 bases, J lost 0 bases, and 8 bases lay in between. The CDR3 runs to 13 residues. CDR1 is DFQATT, CDR2 SNEGSKA, per germline (reference sequence). CDR3 protein: CSADHATNEKLFF. The CDR3 DNA is TGCAGTGCCGACCATGCAACTAATGAAAAACTGTTTTTT.

With respect to this clonotype: A read error may account for a junction end that differs from germline. This rearrangement joins TRBV11-2 to TRBJ2-7, with 9 bases that match TRBD2. Germline CDR1 reads SGHAT; CDR2 reads FQNNGV. The CDR3 spans 14 residues. CDR3 loop: CASSHIAGVEEQYF. CDR3 nucleotide sequence: TGTGCCAGCAGCCATATAGCGGGAGTGGAAGAGCAATACTTC. The whole variable domain, remainder taken from reference TRBV11-2 and TRBJ2-7, is EAGVAQSPRYKIIEKRQSVAFWCNPISGHATLYWYQQILGQGPKLLIQFQNNGVVDDSQLPKDRFSAERLKGVDSTLKIQPAKLEDSAVYLCASSHIAGVEEQYFGPGTRLTVT.

With respect to this clonotype: An end of the junction differs from the germline gene, which may be a read error. The V gene is TRBV4-3, the J gene TRBJ1-6; D gene uncertain. The CDR3 sequence is 16 residues long. From germline, CDR1 is LGHNA and CDR2 YSLEER. The CDR3 sequence: CASSQDSSGEASPVHF. The CDR3 nucleotides read TGCGCCAGCAGCCAAGATTCCTCCGGGGAGGCTTCACCCGTCCACTTT.

The rearrangement links TRBV6-5 to TRBJ2-1, with D perhaps TRBD2 (6 bases). Between the trimmed V and J ends, which lost 0 bases and 9 bases, there was a span of 15 bases. Germline V CDR1 and CDR2: MNHEY, SVGAGI. The CDR3 is 15 amino acids. The CDR3 nucleotides are TGTGCCAGCAGTTACTCCGGCGGGAAGGGCAGTGAGCAGTTCTTC. Translating gives CASSYSGGKGSEQFF.

A word on this clonotype: A clone one base away is much larger, so this may be a read error. V and J are TRBV7-8 and TRBJ2-1; tentatively, D is TRBD2 (5 bases). CDR1 and CDR2 (germline): SGHVS, FQNEAQ. The CDR3 spans 13 residues. The CDR3 bases are TGTGCCAGCAGCTCCTCGGGGTACAATGAGCAGCTCTTC. Protein: CASSSSGYNEQLF. Looking up the rest from reference TRBV7-8 and TRBJ2-1 gives the full variable domain: GAGVSQSPRYKVAKRGQDVALRCDPISGHVSLFWYQQALGQGPEFLTYFQNEAQLDKSGLPSDRFFAERPEGSVSTLKIQRTQQEDSAVYLCASSSSGYNEQLFGPGTRLTVL.

About this clonotype itself: The junction and the germline gene differ at one end; a read error may be behind it. CDR3 protein: CASSHRGAYNEEFF. The CDR3 DNA is TGTGCCAGTAGCCATCGAGGGGCCTACAATGAGGAGTTTTTC. The chain carries TRBV11-2 and TRBJ2-1, with D possibly being TRBD1 or TRBD2 (5 bases each). Germline V CDR1 and CDR2: SGHAT, FQNNGV. The CDR3 extends over 14 amino acids.

The chain recombines TRBV12-3 or TRBV12-4 with TRBJ2-3, with D tentatively TRBD2 (5 bases). The CDR3 contains 15 residues. Trimming took 3 bases from V and 5 from J, leaving 15 bases between them. CDR3 nucleotides: TGTGCCAGCAGTTTTAGCGCGGAAGGGCGAGATACGCAGTATTTT. Its translation is CASSFSAEGRDTQYF.

The V call is TRBV7-9, the J call TRBJ2-5, with D perhaps matching TRBD1 (6 bases). V lost 9 bases, J lost 5 bases, and 19 bases lay in between. The CDR3 has 14 residues. Germline CDR1 SEHNR, CDR2 FQNEAQ (reference sequence). The CDR3 loop is CASRGHVWEETQYF. The CDR3 DNA sequence: TGTGCCAGTAGGGGACATGTCTGGGAGGAGACCCAGTACTTC.

As for this clonotype: At one end the junction does not follow the germline gene, possibly because of a read error. The V gene is TRBV4-3, the J gene TRBJ2-1; D gene uncertain. Per germline, CDR1 LGHNA and CDR2 YSLEER. CDR3 length equals 14 residues. DNA of the CDR3: TGCGCCAACAGCCACATAGAGTTGGTCAATGAGCGGTTCTTC. This gives the protein CANSHIELVNERFF.

For this clonotype: Mismatch with germline at one junction end may stem from a read error. J is TRBJ2-2 and V is TRBV6-1, with D possibly being TRBD1 or TRBD2 (6 bases each). Looked up from germline, CDR1 is MNHNS and CDR2 is SASEGT. CDR3 length: 19 amino acids. The CDR3 here is CASGETLPGGAANIGELFF. The DNA of the CDR3 is TGTGCCAGCGGTGAGACCCTTCCCGGGGGCGCCGCGAACATCGGGGAGCTGTTTTTT.

This clonotype was observed many times. The chain links TRBV5-4 to TRBJ1-1; D unresolved. The V gene's germline CDR1 is SGHNT and CDR2 YYREEE (reference sequence). V was trimmed by 4 bases and J by 3 bases, leaving 16 bases between them. The CDR3 length is 15 residues. CDR3 nucleotide sequence: TGTGCCAGCAGCCGAGTCCTAGGAGGAGACACTGAAGCTTTCTTT. This gives the protein CASSRVLGGDTEAFF.

The chain links TRBV29-1 to TRBJ2-2; D is uncertain. Germline-derived CDR1 and CDR2 are SQVTM and ANQGSEA. The CDR3 contains 14 residues. The ends were cut back, 5 bases at V and 1 base at J, with 11 bases in the middle. CDR3 nucleotide sequence: TGCAGCGTTCCAGCCGGCGGGAACACCGGGGAGCTGTTTTTT. Translated: CSVPAGGNTGELFF.

A word on this clonotype: A clone one base away is much larger, so this may be a read error. The V call is TRBV19, the J call TRBJ2-3, with D perhaps TRBD1 or TRBD2 (5 bases each). The germline V gene has CDR1 LNHDA and CDR2 SQIVND (reference sequence). The CDR3 covers 19 residues. In DNA, the CDR3 is TGTGCCAGTACCCGGGGCTCCCTAGGCCCGAGAGGGCGCACAGATATGCAGTATTTT. Translating it yields CASTRGSLGPRGRTDMQYF.

Turning to this clonotype: A read error may account for a junction end that differs from germline. This chain joins TRBV7-9 and TRBJ2-7; D is unresolved. The CDR3 has 14 residues. Germline CDR1 and CDR2: SEHNR and FQNEAQ (reference sequence). As DNA, the CDR3 is TGTGTCAGCAGCCTCCCGACTCACCGCTACGGGCAGTACTTC. Amino acid sequence: CVSSLPTHRYGQYF.

Concerning this clonotype: Germline is not matched at one junction end, which may reflect a read error. The gene calls are TRBV4-2 and TRBJ2-6; the D gene is possibly TRBD2 (6 bases). The CDR3 is made up of 19 amino acids. Germline CDR1 reads LGHNA; CDR2 reads YNFKEQ. CDR3 DNA sequence: TGTGCCAGCAGCCAACCCAGCCATAGCGGCATAAGTGGGGCCAGCGTCCTGACTTTC. The encoded protein is CASSQPSHSGISGASVLTF.

This clonotype showed up just a few times. At one boundary the junction diverges from the germline segment, which might be a read error. The genes are TRBV6-1 and TRBJ2-6; D is undetermined. The germline CDR1 and CDR2 sequences are MNHNS and SASEGT. The CDR3 loop spans 15 amino acids. The CDR3 protein is CVSSEASSGANVLTF. The CDR3 DNA follows: TGTGTCAGCAGTGAAGCTAGTTCTGGGGCCAACGTCCTGACTTTC.

The V call is TRBV11-2, the J call TRBJ2-1; TRBD1 matches 8 bases. Germline assignment: CDR1 SGHAT and CDR2 FQNNGV. The CDR3 loop spans 15 amino acids. V gave up 7 bases and J gave up 5 bases; unmatched junction bases: 10. The CDR3, as DNA: TGTGCCAGCAACGGACAGGGTGGGGTCCACAATGAGCAGTTCTTC. Protein sequence: CASNGQGGVHNEQFF.

The J gene is TRBJ2-7, the V gene TRBV12-3 or TRBV12-4, with 10 positions matching TRBD2. Trimming at V came to 10 bases and at J to 7 bases, leaving 13 bases not matched to a gene. This CDR3 region has 14 residues. The CDR3 spells CANKRAGGSREQYF. The CDR3 bases are TGTGCCAACAAGAGAGCGGGAGGGTCCCGAGAGCAGTACTTC.

The rearrangement links TRBV11-2 to TRBJ2-1; perhaps TRBD2 as D (6 bases). The germline CDR1 and CDR2 sequences are SGHAT and FQNNGV. The CDR3 covers 16 residues. V gave up 5 bases and J gave up 12 bases, with 26 bases separating them. CDR3 nucleotides: TGTGCCAGCAGCCTAGGACTAACGGGAGATCGTTATGGGCAGTTCTTC. This translates into CASSLGLTGDRYGQFF.

This clonotype was observed many times. The chain joins TRBV29-1 to TRBJ2-3; TRBD2 matches 9 bases. Unmatched junction bases numbered 4, after V lost 4 bases and J lost 5 bases. The CDR3 is made up of 13 amino acids. CDR1 SQVTM and CDR2 ANQGSEA come from the germline V gene. CDR3 sequence: CSVAAGGEDTQYF. DNA for the CDR3: TGCAGCGTTGCTGCGGGAGGGGAAGATACGCAGTATTTT.

Concerning this clonotype: A read error may produce the germline difference seen at one junction end. The rearrangement joins TRBV4-3 to TRBJ2-3; no clear D. This CDR3 has 18 amino acids. Germline CDR1 is LGHNA and CDR2 is YSLEER. As DNA, the CDR3 is TGCGCCAGCAGCCAGTCGGTCTGGCTGAGTGATCCCGATGGTACGCAGTATTTC. Its protein product is CASSQSVWLSDPDGTQYF.

Remarks on this clonotype: One junction end does not reproduce the germline sequence, and a read error may be involved. The chain combines TRBV11-2 with TRBJ2-1; D gene ambiguous. CDR1 is SGHAT and CDR2 is FQNNGV in the germline V gene. This CDR3 is built from 16 residues. Here the CDR3 DNA reads TGTGCCGGCAGCGCAAACCCGGGTAGCTCATACAATGAGCAGTTCTTC. Encoded protein: CAGSANPGSSYNEQFF.

This chain links TRBV11-3 with TRBJ2-3; 8 positions agree with TRBD2. Per the germline V gene, CDR1 is SGHNT and CDR2 is YENEEA. V lost 1 base, J lost 12 bases, and 24 bases stayed unmatched. CDR3 length equals 19 residues. The CDR3 coding sequence is TGTGCCAGCAGCTTAGGTTATGGAGCGGGAGCAGGAGGCACAGATTCTCAGTATTTT. Protein product: CASSLGYGAGAGGTDSQYF. Complete variable domain (other parts from reference TRBV11-3 and TRBJ2-3): EAGVVQSPRYKIIEKKQPVAFWCNPISGHNTLYWYLQNLGQGPELLIRYENEEAVDDSQLPKDRFSAERLKGVDSTLKIQPAELGDSAVYLCASSLGYGAGAGGTDSQYFGPGTRLTVL.